What follows are 2 T cell receptor beta chains derived from one specimen sequenced in a study of blood T cells in healthy people across ages. A sample-barcoded 5' primer and a J-beta primer mix were used in a second PCR of roughly 7 to 12 cycles. TCRdb re-called the 5' RACE reads with MiXCR, one entry per CDR3 protein. The sample includes about 1,500,000 distinct CDR3 sequences, approximately 28% seen only once; the top ten take 7.7%. Sequencing input: blood. These TCRs come from a woman in her twenties or thirties in good health.

V and J are TRBV20-1 and TRBJ2-5; 8 bases agree with TRBD2. From germline, CDR1 is DFQATT and CDR2 SNEGSKA (reference sequence). The CDR3 is 14 amino acids. V trimming: 4 bases; J trimming: 8 bases; junction bases outside the gene matches: 12. CDR3 amino acids: CSATRGGLIGTQYF. The CDR3 DNA follows: TGCAGTGCTACCCGGGGGGGACTCATTGGAACCCAGTACTTC.

This clonotype was picked up many times. The gene calls are TRBV12-3 or TRBV12-4 and TRBJ1-2; D unresolved. CDR3 length: 14 amino acids. Trimming removed 8 bases at V and 4 bases at J, with 17 bases between. CDR3 in DNA: TGTGCCAGCCTCCGAAGACTAACTTTCTATGGCTACACCTTC. Translated, it gives CASLRRLTFYGYTF.